These 8 T cell receptor beta chains share one sample of origin, sequenced in a study of OX40 agonist ivuxolimab in advanced cancers. Some clones are missing from TCRdb's copy, which holds only in-frame ones; the method was immunoSEQ multiplex PCR. The data show about 73,000 clones, more than 80% seen once. The sequencing here drew on CD4+ or CD8+ T cells sorted from blood, taken in a trial of the OX40 agonist ivuxolimab. These receptor sequences come from an adult with an advanced solid tumor such as melanoma, head and neck, liver or kidney cancer.

The chain has TRBV7-8 and TRBJ2-7; tentative D call: TRBD2 (6 bases). Germline values: CDR1 SGHVS, CDR2 FQNEAQ. V lost 3 bases and J 7 bases, leaving 10 bases between the germline ends. CDR3 length: 12 residues. Here the CDR3 reads CASSFSGGEQYF. CDR3 sequence (DNA): TGTGCCAGCAGCTTTTCCGGAGGGGAGCAGTACTTC.

The J gene is TRBJ2-1, the V gene TRBV4-2; 10 bases are a match to TRBD2. Germline assignment: CDR1 LGHNA and CDR2 YNFKEQ. The CDR3 runs 16 residues. With V trimmed by 0 bases and J by 6 bases, 5 bases remained unmatched. The CDR3 here is CASSQDPSGRINEQFF. The CDR3 DNA follows: TGTGCCAGCAGCCAAGATCCTAGCGGGAGAATCAATGAGCAGTTCTTC.

V gene TRBV5-1 combines with J gene TRBJ2-7; weak D call: TRBD1 (6 bases). The CDR3 covers 14 residues. CDR1 SGHRS and CDR2 YFSETQ come from the germline V gene. Trimming cost V 2 bases and J 5 bases, with 14 bases left between them. The CDR3 loop reads CASSFGDRFHEQYF. As DNA, the CDR3 is TGCGCCAGCAGCTTTGGAGACAGGTTCCACGAGCAGTACTTC.

The sample holds one count of this clone. The chain joins TRBV7-3 to TRBJ1-3, with D tentatively TRBD1 (6 bases). This CDR3 contains 14 residues. From germline, CDR1 is SGHTA and CDR2 FQGTGA. V was shortened by 4 bases and J by 2 bases, with 9 bases between the two germline ends. The chain's CDR3 is CASSSEGAGNTIYF. The CDR3 DNA sequence: TGTGCCAGCAGCTCCGAGGGGGCTGGAAACACCATATATTTT.

The V and J genes are TRBV30 and TRBJ2-1; TRBD2 is a possible D gene (6 bases). V was shortened by 2 bases and J by 7 bases, with 12 bases between the two germline ends. The CDR3 totals 13 residues. CDR1 is GTSNPN and CDR2 is SVGIG in the germline V gene (reference sequence). The CDR3 here is CAWSLGRRNEQFF. The CDR3 DNA is TGTGCCTGGAGTCTAGGGAGGCGAAATGAGCAGTTCTTC.

The J gene is TRBJ2-5, the V gene TRBV19; 8 nucleotides align to TRBD2. Losses at the gene ends were 6 bases for V and 5 bases for J; bases not matched to a gene: 11. Looked up from germline, CDR1 is LNHDA and CDR2 is SQIVND (reference sequence). CDR3 length: 15 residues. This CDR3 is CASRRGAGEVETQYF. Written as DNA, the CDR3 is TGTGCCAGTAGGCGTGGAGCGGGAGAGGTGGAGACCCAGTACTTC.

The rearrangement joins TRBV7-9 to TRBJ1-1, with D perhaps TRBD1 (6 bases). The length of the CDR3 is 13 residues. Germline values: CDR1 SEHNR, CDR2 FQNEAQ (reference sequence). Trimming took off 2 bases at V and 7 bases at J, with 11 bases between the two ends. CDR3 loop: CASSLPGTLEAFF. The DNA of the CDR3 is TGTGCCAGCAGCTTACCCGGGACACTTGAAGCTTTCTTT. The full variable domain, rest sourced from reference TRBV7-9 and TRBJ1-1, is DTGVSQNPRHKITKRGQNVTFRCDPISEHNRLYWYRQTLGQGPEFLTYFQNEAQLEKSRLLSDRFSAERPKGSFSTLEIQRTEQGDSAMYLCASSLPGTLEAFFGQGTRLTVV.

V is TRBV4-2 and J is TRBJ1-4, with 7 bases that match TRBD1. The CDR3 contains 16 residues. In germline, CDR1 is LGHNA, CDR2 YNFKEQ. The junction had 8 bases not matched to a gene; V was cut back by 3 bases and J by 4 bases. DNA of the CDR3: TGTGCCAGCAGCCAGTCAGGGTCAGGGGGTAATGAAAAACTGTTTTTT. Its protein is CASSQSGSGGNEKLFF.